The clone carrying this T cell receptor beta chain was picked up one time. Its antigen is undetermined. The source of the sample is a study of T cell responses to AZD1222 COVID-19 vaccine. Overall study findings and caveats: There were mostly white British donors and more females than males, and clonal diversity was possibly underestimated. Variant regions that are unmutated are reportedly the target of nearly half of spike-specific TCRs. Sampled repertoires all dated from after the peak T cell response.

The CDR3 contains 16 residues. V lost 0 bases and J 4 bases, leaving 15 bases between the germline ends. The germline V gene has CDR1 LGHNA and CDR2 YNFKEQ. Clones were read by immunoSEQ multiplex PCR, and TCRdb kept only the in-frame ones, dropping some. The sample yields some 160,000 clones, roughly 90% seen once. The sequences come from peripheral blood, collected on day 0 of AZD1222 vaccination. The chain combines TRBV4-2 with TRBJ1-2, with D hard to call. This clonotype was obtained from an adult in good health. CDR3 loop: CASSQDQSTQPYGYTF. The CDR3 coding sequence is TGTGCCAGCAGCCAAGATCAGTCCACTCAACCCTATGGCTACACCTTC.